The subject of this entry is one T cell receptor beta chain. Its target is unknown. From RNA transcripts, TCR beta CDR3 regions were amplified. The TCR CDR3 was amplified in a first-round RT-PCR using the HTBI primer set. TCRdb reprocessed the multiplex PCR reads via MiXCR and lists one record per CDR3 protein. The repertoire has some 800,000 distinct CDR3 sequences, about 38% of them found once; the top ten carry 7.5% to 9.5%. These data originate in a study of T cells in Graves' hyperthyroidism and ophthalmopathy. Overall study findings and caveats: A model of 13 V-J pairs discriminated ophthalmopathy from stable hyperthyroidism.

V lost 4 bases to trimming and J lost 4 bases, with 13 bases between them. Germline V gene sequence: CDR1 SQVTM, CDR2 ANQGSEA. CDR3 length: 13 amino acids. The V and J genes are TRBV29-1 and TRBJ1-2; D is possibly TRBD1 (6 bases). The TCR originated in a man aged 18 to 29 with Graves' hyperthyroidism. The sequencing sample was made of blood. As DNA, the CDR3 is TGCAGCGTTGTCCAGGGACATGGCTATGGCTACACCTTC. Protein product: CSVVQGHGYGYTF.